This T cell receptor (beta chain) emerged from a study of patients and donors after allogeneic stem cell transplantation. Germline CDR1 reads SGHTA; CDR2 reads FQGNSA. V dropped 6 bases and J dropped 4; count of bases not matched to a gene: 12. The CDR3 is made up of 16 amino acids. This clonotype was found a few times. TCRdb processed the RT-PCR reads anew with MiXCR; each CDR3 protein has one entry. Among a few hundred thousand distinct CDR3 sequences listed, around two fifths were seen once. This sequence originates from a human donor who was either an allogeneic HSCT recipient or a stem cell or donor lymphocyte infusion donor (not recorded which). It is not recorded whose cells these are; they may come from a transplant donor. Sequencing was done on a sample of blood, either unsorted or a sorted T cell fraction (not recorded which). The J gene is TRBJ2-1, the V gene TRBV7-2; 7 bases are shared with TRBD1. The CDR3 DNA is TGTGCCAGCAGTCGTGCTCCGGGACAGCTTTACAATGAGCAGTTCTTC. Translated: CASSRAPGQLYNEQFF.